Many counts were recorded for the clone carrying this TCR beta chain. The data were obtained in a study of cytomegalovirus exposure and HLA in healthy donors. This table comes from immunoSEQ multiplex PCR, and its TCRdb copy is limited to in-frame clones, with some not included. This table holds some 190,000 clones, roughly 82% found once. Trimming took 4 bases from V and 9 from J; bases not matched to a gene: 13. This CDR3 has 16 amino acids. Looked up from germline, CDR1 is SGHRS and CDR2 is YFSETQ. Material for sequencing was PBMCs. This sequence joins TRBV5-1 and TRBJ1-6, with 7 bases matching TRBD1. The receptor was derived from a woman aged 18 to 35 in good health and CMV-seronegative. The CDR3 loop reads CASSDLTGSGSSPLHF. The CDR3 DNA reads TGCGCCAGCAGCGACCTGACAGGGAGTGGGAGTTCACCCCTCCACTTT. Variable domain in full (rest from reference TRBV5-1 and TRBJ1-6): KAGVTQTPRYLIKTRGQQVTLSCSPISGHRSVSWYQQTPGQGLQFLFEYFSETQRNKGNFPGRFSGRQFSNSRSEMNVSTLELGDSALYLCASSDLTGSGSSPLHFGNGTRLTVT.